This T cell receptor beta chain was captured by sequencing in a study of shared clonotypes between healthy human individuals. Deletions cut 4 bases from V and 3 bases from J, with 12 bases between. The CDR3 contains 13 residues. Germline V gives CDR1 GTSNPN, CDR2 SVGIG (reference sequence). Profiled with immunoSEQ multiplex PCR; TCRdb holds only in-frame clones, not every one. The sample lists roughly 2,500,000 clones, under 95% occurring once. The TCR originated in a man between 18 and 29 years old in good health. Some clones in this sample may be carry-over from other donors' samples. The rearrangement links TRBV30 to TRBJ1-1, with D possibly TRBD1 on 5 matching bases. The sample taken for sequencing was naive CD4+ T cells from PBMCs. This sample's subset: CD45RA+ positively selected. The CDR3 DNA reads as TGTGCCTGGACCACCGGAGGGGACACTGAAGCTTTCTTT. Protein product: CAWTTGGDTEAFF.